What follows are 16 T cell receptor beta chains derived from one specimen sequenced in a study of blood T cell repertoires in COVID-19. Assay: immunoSEQ multiplex PCR; the TCRdb copy retains only in-frame clones and omits some. The repertoire includes around 450,000 clones, roughly nine tenths of them detected once, and roughly 0.7% sits in the top ten. The sequencing input was PBMCs or T cells enriched from blood (not recorded which). These receptors were collected from a woman in her late teens or twenties who had recovered from COVID-19.

This chain connects TRBV29-1 to TRBJ1-2; D gene uncertain. Germline V gene lookup returns CDR1 SQVTM and CDR2 ANQGSEA. The CDR3 sequence is 14 residues long. Trimming took off 0 bases at V and 4 bases at J, with 12 bases between the two ends. CDR3 region: CSVEDRQTLYGYTF. CDR3 coding DNA: TGCAGCGTTGAAGATAGACAAACCCTCTATGGCTACACCTTC. The variable domain in full, with the rest retrieved from reference TRBV29-1 and TRBJ1-2, is SAVISQKPSRDICQRGTSLTIQCQVDSQVTMMFWYRQQPGQSLTLIATANQGSEATYESGFVIDKFPISRPNLTFSTLTVSNMSPEDSSIYLCSVEDRQTLYGYTFGSGTRLTVV.

The rearrangement joins TRBV5-5 to TRBJ1-5; TRBD1 might be the D (6 bases). CDR1 is SGHKS and CDR2 is YYEKEE in the germline V gene (reference sequence). Trimming pared 5 bases from V and 3 bases from J, leaving 12 bases between. The CDR3 is made up of 14 amino acids. DNA for the CDR3: TGTGCCAGCAGTGAACAGGGATACAATCAGCCCCAGCATTTT. This gives the protein CASSEQGYNQPQHF.

The V gene is TRBV6-6, the J gene TRBJ1-6; TRBD1 is a possible D gene (5 bases). This CDR3 region has 14 residues. Germline V CDR1 and CDR2: MNHNY, SVGAGI (reference sequence). Trimming left V 2 bases short and J 5 bases short, with 7 bases between. CDR3: CASSYRGHNSPLHF. In DNA form, the CDR3 reads TGTGCCAGCAGTTACAGGGGTCATAATTCACCCCTCCACTTT.

The chain combines TRBV5-1 with TRBJ1-1; 7 nucleotides align to TRBD1. The CDR3 extends over 11 amino acids. From germline, CDR1 is SGHRS and CDR2 YFSETQ. Unmatched junction bases numbered 3, after V lost 2 bases and J lost 11 bases. CDR3 nucleotide sequence: TGCGCCAGCAGCTTCGGACAGGAGGCTTTCTTT. It codes for CASSFGQEAFF.

This chain connects TRBV5-4 to TRBJ2-2; D is ambiguous. This CDR3 is built from 15 residues. Trimming removed 0 bases from V and 0 bases from J, with 6 bases in between. Germline V gene data show CDR1 as SGHNT and CDR2 as YYREEE (reference sequence). The CDR3 reads CASSLDSANTGELFF. CDR3 nucleotides: TGTGCCAGCAGCTTGGACAGTGCGAACACCGGGGAGCTGTTTTTT.

The V gene is TRBV7-3, the J gene TRBJ1-1, with D tentatively TRBD1 (6 bases). The germline gives CDR1 SGHTA, CDR2 FQGTGA. Between the trimmed V and J ends, which lost 5 bases and 8 bases, there was a span of 18 bases. This CDR3 is built from 14 residues. The CDR3: CASSADSQSTEAFF. In nucleotides, the CDR3 is TGTGCCAGCAGCGCGGACAGCCAAAGTACCGAAGCTTTCTTT.

The rearrangement uses TRBV30 and TRBJ2-1; 7 bases fit TRBD1. The CDR3 spans 14 residues. The germline gives CDR1 GTSNPN, CDR2 SVGIG (reference sequence). V lost 5 bases and J lost 2; bases outside the gene matches: 6. The chain's CDR3 is CAWGDTGAYNEQFF. The CDR3 region has the DNA TGTGCCTGGGGTGATACAGGGGCCTACAATGAGCAGTTCTTC.

CDR3 sequence (DNA): TGTGCCAGCAGACCCGGGAGTTTAGCTCGGGAAAAACTGTTTTTT. The encoded protein is CASRPGSLAREKLFF. V usage is TRBV2 and J usage is TRBJ1-4; D gene ambiguous. This CDR3 is built from 15 residues. Per the germline V gene, CDR1 is SNHLY and CDR2 is FYNNEI. V was shortened by 6 bases and J by 8 bases, with 19 bases between the two germline ends.

This chain uses TRBV30 with TRBJ1-5; no firm D call. The V gene lost 3 bases and the J gene lost 5 bases, with 14 bases spanning the gap. This CDR3 has 14 amino acids. Germline V gene lookup returns CDR1 GTSNPN and CDR2 SVGIG (reference sequence). The CDR3 nucleotides are TGTGCCTGGAGGCCAACAAGGCGGGATCAGCCCCAGCATTTT. It codes for CAWRPTRRDQPQHF.

The J gene is TRBJ1-5, the V gene TRBV6-5; 7 positions agree with TRBD1. The CDR3 runs to 14 residues. V shed 5 bases and J 6 bases; nucleotides not matched to a gene: 7. CDR1 MNHEY and CDR2 SVGAGI come from the germline V gene. CDR3 coding DNA: TGTGCCAGCAGTCCCCGACAGGGTGGTCAGCCCCAGCATTTT. Translation: CASSPRQGGQPQHF.

V and J are TRBV19 and TRBJ1-4; TRBD1 is a possible D gene (6 bases). CDR1 is LNHDA and CDR2 is SQIVND in the germline V gene (reference sequence). The V and J ends lost 8 bases and 3 bases respectively, with 13 bases between them. The CDR3 has 14 residues. CDR3 bases: TGTGCCAGTTCAGCGGGACAAGCTAATGAAAAACTGTTTTTT. This gives the protein CASSAGQANEKLFF. Based on the CDR3 plus reference TRBV19 and TRBJ1-4, the full variable domain is DGGITQSPKYLFRKEGQNVTLSCEQNLNHDAMYWYRQDPGQGLRLIYYSQIVNDFQKGDIAEGYSVSREKKESFPLTVTSAQKNPTAFYLCASSAGQANEKLFFGSGTQLSVL.

CDR3 coding DNA: TGTGCCAGCAGCTTAGCGGTGGCGGGGAAACTGAACACTGAAGCTTTCTTT. Residues: CASSLAVAGKLNTEAFF. The rearrangement uses TRBV7-8 and TRBJ1-1; D is undetermined. The germline V gene has CDR1 SGHVS and CDR2 FQNEAQ. V lost 0 bases and J 0 bases, leaving 14 bases between the germline ends. The CDR3 sequence is 17 residues long.

The chain uses TRBV2 and TRBJ2-1, with 8 bases lining up with TRBD2. This CDR3 region has 14 residues. The J segment lost 3 bases and the V segment lost 6 bases, leaving 4 bases of the junction unmatched. The germline V gene has CDR1 SNHLY and CDR2 FYNNEI. CDR3 in amino acids: CASRAGGFYNEQFF. The CDR3, as DNA: TGTGCCAGCAGGGCGGGGGGCTTCTACAATGAGCAGTTCTTC.

The V and J genes are TRBV3-1 (or the pseudogene TRBV3-2) and TRBJ1-2; TRBD1 is a possible D gene (5 bases). V was pared by 4 bases and J by 5 bases, with 17 bases between. Germline CDR1 is LGHDT and CDR2 is YNNKEL (reference sequence). The CDR3 runs 15 residues. Written as DNA, the CDR3 is TGTGCCAGCAGCCGTAACGTACAGGCCTCATATGGCTACACCTTC. Residues: CASSRNVQASYGYTF.

This sequence joins TRBV5-1 and TRBJ2-3; tentatively, D is TRBD1 (5 bases). CDR3 length equals 15 residues. V was clipped by 3 bases and J by 0 bases, with 11 bases between them. Per the germline V gene, CDR1 is SGHRS and CDR2 is YFSETQ. The CDR3 reads CASSSLTVSTDTQYF. Here the CDR3 DNA reads TGCGCCAGCAGCTCGTTGACAGTTAGCACAGATACGCAGTATTTT. The whole variable domain, filled in from reference TRBV5-1 and TRBJ2-3, reads KAGVTQTPRYLIKTRGQQVTLSCSPISGHRSVSWYQQTPGQGLQFLFEYFSETQRNKGNFPGRFSGRQFSNSRSEMNVSTLELGDSALYLCASSSLTVSTDTQYFGPGTRLTVL.

The CDR3 spells CAWSPSGETQYF. The CDR3 DNA reads TGTGCCTGGAGTCCTAGCGGGGAGACCCAGTACTTC. The chain links TRBV30 to TRBJ2-5; 8 bases are shared with TRBD2. Germline CDR1 is GTSNPN and CDR2 is SVGIG (reference sequence). CDR3 length: 12 residues. After removal of 2 bases from V and 5 bases from J, the junction contained 1 base not matched to a gene.